The entry below gives a single TCR beta chain sequence along with its context. Ten or more counts support this clonotype. Its antigen is still unknown. No base-level quality is on record; no much larger clone is a single base apart. The receptor library was made with PCR. Sequencing used an Illumina HiSeq 4000. Bulk TCR libraries were made following a previously described method, with the TCR primers given in Table S5. Total RNA was purified with the Qiagen AllPrep DNA/RNA kit. Reads from multiple sequencing runs of the same library were pooled before analysis. Per the original workflow: Only reads with exact TCR constant sequence were kept, trimmed to 150 nt, and grouped by their 12-nt molecular barcodes. Reads inside each barcode group were sub-clustered using a 15% Levenshtein threshold, and a quality-weighted consensus sequence was constructed for each RNA molecule. Non-functional sequences were discarded, and so were lower-count sequences lying one edit away from another sequence. Based on a fit of two negative binomial distributions, barcode sub-clusters having less than 20% of the maximum read count were discarded. The raw public reads went through TCRdb reprocessing: fastp at Q25, MiXCR clone calling, in-frame beta chains kept. When rows share a CDR3 protein, they turn into one entry using the most common DNA and genes. These V and J calls are TCRdb output, not the study's own analysis. In all, the sample holds about 510,000 distinct CDR3 sequences, and around a fifth of those were seen once. More than 0.8% of the sample rests with the top ten.

The data belong to a study of molecular identifiers for immune sequencing clone quantification listed by TCRdb under 2018. With respect to the entire study: For a replicate experiment, RNA from approximately 20,000 or 100,000 naive CD8 T cells was divided into five aliquots, and four of the five aliquots were sequenced. The study was a methods study using CD8 T cells to benchmark molecular-identifier clustering-based TCR repertoire sequencing (MIDCIRS) and TCR RNA copy counting.

V was cut back by 2 bases and J by 5 bases, leaving a gap of 9 bases between them. The CDR3 holds 13 amino acids from the cysteine to the phenylalanine. The DNA shown is the 39-base CDR3, in frame from base 1. Taken from the germline V gene, the CDR1 and CDR2 loops are MNHEY and SVGEGT. What the study reported, not specific to this receptor: When barcode sub-clustering was not used, chimeric consensus sequences inflated TCR diversity, with chimeras reaching as high as 47%. Modeling gave around 3.3 recovered TCR RNA copies per cell versus around 10 by digital PCR, implying around 31% capture efficiency. In CMV-specific effector cells, over 97% of molecules were held by clones above 20 RNA copies, whereas under 1% of molecules were held by such clones in naive cells. A single cell's worth of spiked-in Jurkat TCR RNA was reported detectable even among about 1.1 million naive CD8 T cells. Spiked-in Jurkat TCR RNA (about ten copies' worth), which is not part of the donor repertoire, was contained in the naive libraries. Identical TCR molecules sharing a barcode could cause highly expanded clone sizes to be underestimated.

Naive CD8 T cell libraries were made from roughly 20,000 to 1,000,000 sorted cells using 10%, 30% or 50% of purified RNA. Naive CD8 T cells were FACS-sorted as CD8+CD4-CCR7+CD45RA+ on a BD FACSAria II into RLT Plus buffer. Around 10 TCR copies' worth of Jurkat RNA were spiked into roughly 19,000-1,000,000 naive CD8 T cell samples to test detection sensitivity. Enrichment of CD8 T cells was performed with RosetteSep CD8+ T Cell Enrichment Cocktail and Ficoll-Paque, after which ACK red cell lysis was carried out. Here the chain combines TRBV6-2 or TRBV6-3 and TRBJ1-1, with TRBD1 perhaps the D gene, on 6 matching bases. This clonotype was sampled from a human donor in good health. Some libraries in this study had Jurkat cell RNA spiked in. The material sequenced was naive CD8+ T cells from blood, with Jurkat cell RNA spiked in. Taken with the paper, the label for cell subset or site translates to: FACS-sorted CD8+CD4-CCR7+CD45RA+ naive T cells. The nucleotide sequence reads as follows: TGTGCCAGCAGTTACCCAGGGACAACTGAAGCTTTCTTT. This yields the protein CASSYPGTTEAFF.